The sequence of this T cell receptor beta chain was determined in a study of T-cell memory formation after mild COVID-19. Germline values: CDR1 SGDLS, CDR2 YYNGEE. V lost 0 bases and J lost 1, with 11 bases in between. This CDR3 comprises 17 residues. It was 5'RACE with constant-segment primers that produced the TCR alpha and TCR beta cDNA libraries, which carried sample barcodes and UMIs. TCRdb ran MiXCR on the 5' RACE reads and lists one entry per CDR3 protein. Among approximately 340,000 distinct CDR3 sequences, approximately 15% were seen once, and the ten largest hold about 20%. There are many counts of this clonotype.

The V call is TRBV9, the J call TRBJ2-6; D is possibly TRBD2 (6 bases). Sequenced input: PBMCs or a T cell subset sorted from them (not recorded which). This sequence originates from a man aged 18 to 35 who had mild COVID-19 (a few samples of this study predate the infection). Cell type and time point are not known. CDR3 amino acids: CASSVVAGPSGANVLTF. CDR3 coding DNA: TGTGCCAGCAGCGTAGTTGCGGGGCCGTCTGGGGCCAACGTCCTGACTTTC.